Following are 13 T cell receptor beta chains from one sample sequenced in a study of cytomegalovirus exposure and HLA in healthy donors. Both 60 Vbeta primers and 13 Jbeta primers went into the PCR. The table came from immunoSEQ multiplex PCR; TCRdb's copy has only in-frame clones and leaves some out. The table records around 100,000 clones, 70% of them present only once. Sequencing was done on a sample of PBMCs. Receptor source: a middle-aged man in good health and CMV-seropositive.

The chain employs TRBV14 and TRBJ2-5; weak D call: TRBD1 (6 bases). The CDR3 extends over 13 amino acids. Germline V lookup: CDR1 SGHDN, CDR2 FVKESK. Trimming shortened V by 4 bases and J by 5 bases, and 11 bases separated the two germline ends. The CDR3 region is CASSRKGEETQYF. CDR3 DNA sequence: TGTGCCAGCAGCCGTAAGGGGGAGGAGACCCAGTACTTC.

The rearrangement joins TRBV29-1 to TRBJ2-5; D gene ambiguous. This CDR3 spans 14 amino acids. V gave up 3 bases and J gave up 1 base, with 12 bases separating them. CDR1 is SQVTM and CDR2 is ANQGSEA in the germline V gene. This CDR3 reads CSVERLAPQETQYF. DNA for the CDR3: TGCAGCGTTGAGCGTCTCGCCCCCCAAGAGACCCAGTACTTC.

This clone was detected only once. The rearrangement links TRBV6-1 to TRBJ2-3, with 8 bases aligning to TRBD2. CDR1 is MNHNS and CDR2 is SASEGT in the germline V gene. The junction had 8 bases not matched to a gene; V was cut back by 3 bases and J by 6 bases. This CDR3 has 15 amino acids. CDR3 bases: TGTGCCAGCAGTGACCCCGGGACTAGAATTGATACGCAGTATTTT. The encoded protein is CASSDPGTRIDTQYF.

The chain combines TRBV6-5 with TRBJ1-2; no clear D gene. CDR3 length equals 13 residues. V lost 6 bases and J lost 3, with 11 bases in between. Looked up from germline, CDR1 is MNHEY and CDR2 is SVGAGI. CDR3 amino acids: CASSPREDYGYTF. The CDR3, as DNA: TGTGCCAGCAGCCCGCGAGAGGACTATGGCTACACCTTC.

The V gene is TRBV7-9, the J gene TRBJ1-2; 8 nucleotides align to TRBD1. CDR1 is SEHNR, CDR2 FQNEAQ, per germline (reference sequence). CDR3 length: 13 amino acids. The V segment lost 6 bases and the J segment 3 bases; nucleotides outside the gene matches: 3. The CDR3 region is CASRSTGDYGYTF. The CDR3 DNA follows: TGTGCCAGCAGATCGACAGGGGACTATGGCTACACCTTC.

This clone was counted between two and nine times. The rearrangement joins TRBV11-3 to TRBJ2-7, with TRBD2 matching over 11 bases. The length of the CDR3 is 14 residues. J lost 7 bases, V lost 6 bases, and 8 bases had no gene match. Germline V gene lookup returns CDR1 SGHNT and CDR2 YENEEA. The CDR3 coding sequence is TGTGCCAGCAGGTCACTAGCGGGAGCAAATGAGCAGTACGTC. Translation: CASRSLAGANEQYV.

The V call is TRBV11-2, the J call TRBJ2-1, with TRBD2 identical over 14 bases. The CDR3 covers 17 residues. Per germline, CDR1 SGHAT and CDR2 FQNNGV. V lost 4 bases to trimming and J lost 7 bases; unmatched junction nucleotides: 9. The CDR3 sequence: CASSSFPGTSGRNEQFF. The CDR3 DNA follows: TGTGCCAGCAGCTCCTTTCCCGGGACTAGCGGGAGAAATGAGCAGTTCTTC.

This clone was detected only a few times. The chain links TRBV6-6 to TRBJ1-1, with D perhaps TRBD1 (6 bases). Trimming left V 5 bases short and J 4 bases short, with 17 bases between. This CDR3 is 15 amino acids long. Germline CDR1 reads MNHNY; CDR2 reads SVGAGI (reference sequence). The CDR3 is CASSVVDRHSTEAFF. The CDR3 DNA follows: TGTGCCAGCAGTGTGGTGGACAGACATAGCACTGAAGCTTTCTTT.

This clone came up many times. The chain carries TRBV5-1 and TRBJ1-1; weak D call: TRBD1 (6 bases). Germline CDR1 SGHRS, CDR2 YFSETQ. The V gene lost 0 bases and the J gene lost 5 bases, with 14 bases spanning the gap. The length of the CDR3 is 15 residues. CDR3 region: CASSLGGGGQTEAFF. In DNA, the CDR3 is TGCGCCAGCAGCTTGGGAGGCGGGGGCCAGACTGAAGCTTTCTTT.

This rearrangement joins TRBV7-9 to TRBJ2-2; TRBD2 agrees at 10 bases. Per germline, CDR1 SEHNR and CDR2 FQNEAQ (reference sequence). The CDR3 loop spans 15 amino acids. Trimming cost V 7 bases and J 8 bases; bases outside gene matches: 10. The CDR3: CASKLGTSALGELFF. The CDR3 region has the DNA TGTGCCAGCAAGTTGGGGACTAGCGCTCTTGGGGAGCTGTTTTTT.

This chain connects TRBV7-6 to TRBJ1-1, with a weak D call TRBD1 (5 bases). Trimming shortened V by 3 bases and J by 2 bases, and 10 bases separated the two germline ends. Germline loops: CDR1 SGHVS, CDR2 FNYEAQ. The CDR3 length is 14 residues. The CDR3 region has the DNA TGTGCCAGCAGCTTTTCCCAGGGAAACACTGAAGCTTTCTTT. This encodes CASSFSQGNTEAFF.

The chain joins TRBV19 to TRBJ2-3, with 7 positions matching TRBD1. V was pared by 7 bases and J by 1 base, with 8 bases of the junction left unmatched. The CDR3 runs to 15 residues. The germline V gene encodes CDR1 LNHDA and CDR2 SQIVND (reference sequence). The CDR3 sequence is CASKSSTGGTDTQYF. The CDR3 DNA reads as TGTGCCAGTAAATCCAGCACAGGGGGCACAGATACGCAGTATTTT.

The chain has TRBV5-1 and TRBJ2-1, with D tentatively TRBD2 (6 bases). Trimming stripped 0 bases from V and 9 bases from J, with 13 bases between. Germline CDR1 and CDR2: SGHRS and YFSETQ. The CDR3 length is 14 residues. The CDR3 here is CASSLARVGGEQFF. In DNA form, the CDR3 reads TGCGCCAGCAGCTTGGCCCGTGTGGGGGGTGAGCAGTTCTTC.